This T cell receptor beta chain was captured in a study of control samples from healthy donors and cancer patients. Profiling relied on immunoSEQ multiplex PCR, and the TCRdb table lists in-frame clones only, not all of them. There are 150,000 to 180,000 clones in the sample; about 94% occur only once, and about 5.2% lies in the top ten. The length of the CDR3 is 13 residues. V lost 4 bases and J lost 7, with 13 bases in between. Germline V lookup: CDR1 KGHSH, CDR2 LQKENI. The V call is TRBV18, the J call TRBJ1-1, with unresolved D. This receptor was taken from a middle-aged man in good health. The specimen sequenced was blood. CDR3 residues: CASSLPPGFEAFF. The DNA of the CDR3 is TGTGCCAGCTCACTACCCCCCGGCTTTGAAGCTTTCTTT.